These T cell receptor beta chains were read from a single sample in a study of T cell responses to AZD1222 COVID-19 vaccine. Clones were read by immunoSEQ multiplex PCR, and TCRdb kept only the in-frame ones, dropping some. The sample includes roughly 140,000 clones, 93% of them seen just once. Material: peripheral blood, obtained on day 0 of AZD1222 vaccination. These receptors came from an adult in good health. Each CDR3 is given with its conserved first and last residue. The order of the fields is J gene, clone size, V gene, D gene, CDR3 protein, CDR3 DNA. The D gene is left open where the match is weak. The size entry is marked missing in some rows and otherwise reads once, few, many or a size class.

>TRBJ2-3|-|TRBV24-1|-
CATSERGDTQYF
TGTGCCACCAGTGAGAGGGGAGATACGCAGTATTTT
>TRBJ1-1|-|TRBV10-3|TRBD1
CAIRTGAEAFF
TGTGCCATCAGGACAGGGGCTGAAGCTTTCTTT
>TRBJ1-3|-|TRBV6-5|-
CASSSLLSQRGNTIYF
TGTGCCAGCAGTTCCCTCCTGTCCCAAAGAGGAAACACCATATATTTT
>TRBJ1-4|-|TRBV2|-
CASGPGTLSNEKLFF
TGTGCCAGCGGCCCAGGGACCCTCTCTAATGAAAAACTGTTTTTT
>TRBJ2-7|-|TRBV2|TRBD2
CASNLRGGHEQYF
TGTGCCAGCAACCTCCGGGGGGGCCACGAGCAGTACTTC
>TRBJ1-5|-|TRBV5-4|-
CASSKGGSNQPQHF
TGTGCCAGCAGCAAGGGGGGTAGCAATCAGCCCCAGCATTTT
>TRBJ2-7|-|TRBV5-1|TRBD1
CASSLAPGGSYEQYF
TGCGCCAGCAGCTTGGCCCCAGGGGGCAGCTACGAGCAGTACTTC
>TRBJ1-5|once|TRBV10-2|TRBD1
CASSETGGGQPQHF
TGCGCCAGCAGTGAAACAGGGGGGGGACAGCCCCAGCATTTT
>TRBJ2-5|-|TRBV3-1/TRBV3-2|-
CASSRAETQYF
TGTGCCAGCAGCCGCGCAGAGACCCAGTACTTC
>TRBJ1-2|-|TRBV5-8|-
CASSLWPGDGYTF
TGTGCCAGCAGCTTGTGGCCAGGGGATGGCTACACCTTC